This TCR beta chain was identified in a study of beta chain features in type 1 diabetes. Study results and limitations: Across all four CD4+ subsets, people with type 1 diabetes showed modestly shorter TCRB CDR3s.

V lost 6 bases, J lost 2 bases, and 5 bases stayed unmatched. The CDR3 covers 17 residues. The V gene's germline CDR1 is SNHLY and CDR2 FYNNEI. As regards this clone: Its antigen is as yet unknown.

Expressed TCRB transcripts were sequenced after all isolated RNA was converted to cDNA. Assay: immunoSEQ multiplex PCR; the TCRdb copy retains only in-frame clones and omits some. The sample consists of 600,000 to 700,000 clones, about an eighth of them appearing once. The sequence was collected from a man younger than 35 with type 1 diabetes. The chain has TRBV2 and TRBJ2-6; 12 bases are shared with TRBD1. The specimen sequenced was naive CD4+ T cells from blood. The CDR3 loop reads CASSPGQGATGANVLTF. The CDR3 DNA reads as TGTGCCAGCAGCCCGGGACAGGGGGCGACTGGGGCCAACGTCCTGACTTTC.